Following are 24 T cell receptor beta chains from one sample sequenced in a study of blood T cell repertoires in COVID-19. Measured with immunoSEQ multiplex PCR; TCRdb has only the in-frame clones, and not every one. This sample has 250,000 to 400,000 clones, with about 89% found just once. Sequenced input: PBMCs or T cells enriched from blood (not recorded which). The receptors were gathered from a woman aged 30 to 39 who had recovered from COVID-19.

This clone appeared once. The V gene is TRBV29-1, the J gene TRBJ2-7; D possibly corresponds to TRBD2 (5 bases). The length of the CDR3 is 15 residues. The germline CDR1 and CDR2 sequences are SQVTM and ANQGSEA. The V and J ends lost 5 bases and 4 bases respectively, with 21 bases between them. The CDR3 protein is CSVSLDGTSMYEQYF. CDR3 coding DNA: TGCAGCGTTTCCCTGGATGGAACTAGTATGTACGAGCAGTACTTC.

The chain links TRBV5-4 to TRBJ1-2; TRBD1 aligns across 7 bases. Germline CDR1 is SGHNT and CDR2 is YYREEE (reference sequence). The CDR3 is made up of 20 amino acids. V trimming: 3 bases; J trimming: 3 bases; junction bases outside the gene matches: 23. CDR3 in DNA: TGTGCCAGCAGCTCCCCCACCCGCGACTCGACAGGGTCCGCTTACTATGGCTACACCTTC. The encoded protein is CASSSPTRDSTGSAYYGYTF.

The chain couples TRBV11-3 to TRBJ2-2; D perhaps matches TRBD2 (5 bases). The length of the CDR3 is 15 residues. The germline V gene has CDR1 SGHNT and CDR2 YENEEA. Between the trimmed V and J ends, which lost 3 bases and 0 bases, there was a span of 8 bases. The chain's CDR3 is CASSFGNPNTGELFF. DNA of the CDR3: TGTGCCAGCAGCTTCGGGAACCCGAACACCGGGGAGCTGTTTTTT.

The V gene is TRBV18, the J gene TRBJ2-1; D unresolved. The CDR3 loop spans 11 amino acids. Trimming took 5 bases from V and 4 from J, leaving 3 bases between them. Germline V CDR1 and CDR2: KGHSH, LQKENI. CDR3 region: CASSTYNEQFF. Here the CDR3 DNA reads TGTGCCAGCTCAACATACAATGAGCAGTTCTTC.

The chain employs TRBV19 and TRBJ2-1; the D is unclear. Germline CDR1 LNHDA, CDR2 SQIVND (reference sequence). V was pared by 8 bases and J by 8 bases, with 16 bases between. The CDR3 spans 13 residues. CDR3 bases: TGTGCCAGTCGATTCCTACTGGTGGATGAGCAGTTCTTC. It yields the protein CASRFLLVDEQFF.

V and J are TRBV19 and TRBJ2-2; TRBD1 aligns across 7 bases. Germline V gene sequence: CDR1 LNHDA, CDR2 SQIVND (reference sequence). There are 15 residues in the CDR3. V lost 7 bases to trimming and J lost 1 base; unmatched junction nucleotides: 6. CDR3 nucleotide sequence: TGTGCCAGTACCAATGACAGGGAGAACACCGGGGAGCTGTTTTTT. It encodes CASTNDRENTGELFF. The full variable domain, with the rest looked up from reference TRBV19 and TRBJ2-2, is DGGITQSPKYLFRKEGQNVTLSCEQNLNHDAMYWYRQDPGQGLRLIYYSQIVNDFQKGDIAEGYSVSREKKESFPLTVTSAQKNPTAFYLCASTNDRENTGELFFGEGSRLTVL.

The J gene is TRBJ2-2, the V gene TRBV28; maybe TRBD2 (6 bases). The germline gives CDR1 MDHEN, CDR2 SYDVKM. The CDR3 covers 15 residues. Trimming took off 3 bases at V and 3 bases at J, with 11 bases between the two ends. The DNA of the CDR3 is TGTGCCAGCAGTTTGGGGGGAACCTACACCGGGGAGCTGTTTTTT. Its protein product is CASSLGGTYTGELFF.

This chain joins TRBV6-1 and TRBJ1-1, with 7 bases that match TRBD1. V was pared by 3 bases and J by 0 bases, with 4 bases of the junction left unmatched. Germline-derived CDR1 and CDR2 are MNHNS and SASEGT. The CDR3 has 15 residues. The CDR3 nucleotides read TGTGCCAGCAGTGACCTGACAGGGATGAACACTGAAGCTTTCTTT. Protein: CASSDLTGMNTEAFF.

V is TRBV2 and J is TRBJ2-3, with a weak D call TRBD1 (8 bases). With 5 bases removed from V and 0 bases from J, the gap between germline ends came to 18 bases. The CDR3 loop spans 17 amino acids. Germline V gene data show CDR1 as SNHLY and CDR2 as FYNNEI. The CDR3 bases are TGTGCCAGCAGTCGGGGGGCAGGGGGCGTCAGCACAGATACGCAGTATTTT. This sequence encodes CASSRGAGGVSTDTQYF.

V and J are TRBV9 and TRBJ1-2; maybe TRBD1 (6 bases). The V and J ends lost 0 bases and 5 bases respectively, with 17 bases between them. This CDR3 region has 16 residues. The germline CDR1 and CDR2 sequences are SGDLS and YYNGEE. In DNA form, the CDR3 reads TGTGCCAGCAGCGTAGAACGGGCAGGGGTTGATTATGGCTACACCTTC. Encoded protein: CASSVERAGVDYGYTF.

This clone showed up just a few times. The CDR3 nucleotides read TGTGCCAGCAGACCGGGACAGCCAAATCAGCCCCAGCATTTT. This sequence encodes CASRPGQPNQPQHF. The chain recombines TRBV6-5 with TRBJ1-5; 7 bases agree with TRBD1. Germline V gene lookup returns CDR1 MNHEY and CDR2 SVGAGI. The CDR3 runs 14 residues. After removal of 6 bases from V and 4 bases from J, the junction contained 6 bases not matched to a gene.

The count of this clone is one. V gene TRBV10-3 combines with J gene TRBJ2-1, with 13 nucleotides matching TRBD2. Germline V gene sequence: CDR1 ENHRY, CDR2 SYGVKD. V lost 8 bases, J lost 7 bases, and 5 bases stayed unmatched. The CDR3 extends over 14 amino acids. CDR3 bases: TGTGCCATCGGGACTAGCGGGGAGCCTAATGAGCAGTTCTTC. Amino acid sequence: CAIGTSGEPNEQFF.

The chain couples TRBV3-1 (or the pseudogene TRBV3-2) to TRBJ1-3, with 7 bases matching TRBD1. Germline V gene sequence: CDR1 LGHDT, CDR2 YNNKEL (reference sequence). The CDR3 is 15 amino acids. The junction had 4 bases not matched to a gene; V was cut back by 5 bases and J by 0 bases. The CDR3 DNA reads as TGTGCCAGCAGCGGACGACAGGGCTCTGGAAACACCATATATTTT. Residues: CASSGRQGSGNTIYF.

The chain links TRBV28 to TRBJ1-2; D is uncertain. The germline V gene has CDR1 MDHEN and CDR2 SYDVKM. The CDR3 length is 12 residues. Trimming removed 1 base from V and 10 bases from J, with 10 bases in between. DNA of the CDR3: TGTGCCAGCAGTTTATTCCGGGATGCCTACACCTTC. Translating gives CASSLFRDAYTF.

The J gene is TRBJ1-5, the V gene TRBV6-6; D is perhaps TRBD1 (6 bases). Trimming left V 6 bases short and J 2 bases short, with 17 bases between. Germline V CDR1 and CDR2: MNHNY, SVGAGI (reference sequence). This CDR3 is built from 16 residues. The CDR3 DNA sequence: TGTGCCAGCAGCAAGCCTATACAGGGAGGCAATCAGCCCCAGCATTTT. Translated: CASSKPIQGGNQPQHF.

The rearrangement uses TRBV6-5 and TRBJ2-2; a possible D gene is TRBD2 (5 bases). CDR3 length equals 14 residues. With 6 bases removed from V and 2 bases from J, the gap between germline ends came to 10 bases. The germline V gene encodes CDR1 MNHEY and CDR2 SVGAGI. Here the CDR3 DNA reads TGTGCCAGCAGGAGGGATCAAAACACCGGGGAGCTGTTTTTT. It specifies CASRRDQNTGELFF.

The CDR3 sequence: CASSLWGLGQGEDGYTF. As DNA, the CDR3 is TGTGCCAGCAGCTTATGGGGCTTAGGACAGGGCGAGGATGGCTACACCTTC. The chain links TRBV7-9 to TRBJ1-2, with 8 bases fitting TRBD1. V was clipped by 2 bases and J by 6 bases; unmatched bases: 14. The CDR3 runs 17 residues. Looked up from germline, CDR1 is SEHNR and CDR2 is FQNEAQ (reference sequence).

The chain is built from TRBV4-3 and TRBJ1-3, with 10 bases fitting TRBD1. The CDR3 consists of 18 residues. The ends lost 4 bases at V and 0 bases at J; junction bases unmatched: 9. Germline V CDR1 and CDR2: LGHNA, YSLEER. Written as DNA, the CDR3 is TGCGCCAGCAGCCGAGAGACAGGGGGCCTTACCTCTGGAAACACCATATATTTT. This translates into CASSRETGGLTSGNTIYF.

The CDR3 region has the DNA TGTGCCAGCAGCGTAGGACAGGCTACCGTCTATGGCTACACCTTC. Encoded protein: CASSVGQATVYGYTF. The V gene is TRBV9, the J gene TRBJ1-2; weak D call: TRBD1 (6 bases). This CDR3 region has 15 residues. Trimming removed 0 bases at V and 4 bases at J, with 13 bases between. Germline V gene data show CDR1 as SGDLS and CDR2 as YYNGEE.

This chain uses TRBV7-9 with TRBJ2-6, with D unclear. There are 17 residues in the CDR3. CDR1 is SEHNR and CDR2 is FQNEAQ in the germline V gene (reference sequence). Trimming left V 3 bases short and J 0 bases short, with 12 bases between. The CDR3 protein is CASSLNSYFSGANVLTF. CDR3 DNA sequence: TGTGCCAGCAGCTTGAACAGTTACTTCTCTGGGGCCAACGTCCTGACTTTC.

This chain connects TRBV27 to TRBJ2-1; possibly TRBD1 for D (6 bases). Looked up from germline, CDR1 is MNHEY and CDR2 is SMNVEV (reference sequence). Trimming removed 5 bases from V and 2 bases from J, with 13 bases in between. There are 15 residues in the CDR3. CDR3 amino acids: CASSPGQSPYNEQFF. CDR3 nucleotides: TGTGCCAGCAGTCCCGGACAGAGTCCCTACAATGAGCAGTTCTTC.

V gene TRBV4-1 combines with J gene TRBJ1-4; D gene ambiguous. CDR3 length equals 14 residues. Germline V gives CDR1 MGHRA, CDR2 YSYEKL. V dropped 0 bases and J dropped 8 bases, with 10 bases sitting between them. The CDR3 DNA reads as TGCGCCAGCAGCCAAGAGACCGGGAGGGAAAAACTGTTTTTT. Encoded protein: CASSQETGREKLFF.

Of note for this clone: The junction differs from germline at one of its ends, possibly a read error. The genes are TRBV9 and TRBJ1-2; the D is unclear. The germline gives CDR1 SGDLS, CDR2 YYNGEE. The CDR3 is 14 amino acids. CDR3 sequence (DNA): TGTGCCAGCGGCGTAGGGCAGTTTAACTATGGCTACACCTTC. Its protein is CASGVGQFNYGYTF.

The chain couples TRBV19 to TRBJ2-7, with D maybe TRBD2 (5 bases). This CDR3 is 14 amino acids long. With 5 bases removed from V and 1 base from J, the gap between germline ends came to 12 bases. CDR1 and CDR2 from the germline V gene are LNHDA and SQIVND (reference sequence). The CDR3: CASSPGGGSYEQYF. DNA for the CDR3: TGTGCCAGTAGTCCAGGCGGCGGGTCCTACGAGCAGTACTTC.